This TCR beta chain was found in a study of blood T cell dynamics during melanoma immunotherapy. Study-wide results and caveats: Among sorted CD8+ subsets, immune-effector cells had the highest clonality and cell-free DNA similarity.

Regarding time point: week 3, after first cycle of checkpoint inhibitor. Memory T cells counted as immune-effector cells when CD3+ CD4- CD8+ CD45RA- CD45RO-high CD27- CCR7-. This clone occurred a few times. Its cognate antigen is unknown. Libraries were prepared by immunoSEQ multiplex PCR; TCRdb keeps only in-frame clonotypes and omits some of them. The sample has about 300 clones, 82% seen once; the top ten hold approximately 15%. The CDR3 is 13 amino acids. In germline, CDR1 is MRHNA, CDR2 SNTAGT. Deletions cut 0 bases from V and 10 bases from J, with 7 bases between. This chain connects TRBV6-4 to TRBJ1-6; D is ambiguous. This specimen was CD8+ T cells from blood, taken from a patient treated with checkpoint blockade. This sequence was found in a human donor with melanoma. The CDR3 DNA reads TGTGCCAGCAGTGACTCGAGTGAGTCACCCCTCCACTTT. Translated, it gives CASSDSSESPLHF.